This T cell receptor (beta chain) is from a study of T cell changes during pregnancy in multiple sclerosis (dated by TCRdb to between 2018 and 2020). About the study as a whole: Changes in the T cell repertoire over the course of pregnancy were examined in this study in women with multiple sclerosis.

The library was built by means of the immunoSEQ multiplex PCR assay. Drawn from immuneACCESS, this table holds only the in-frame rearrangements with V and J called that TCRdb kept. Clones are partly lost; checked studies trace under half to an unresolved V gene and leave the rest unexplained. A total of 78,000 or so clones appear in this sample, 75% to 95% of them only once. 0.43% of the sample is held by the ten biggest clonotypes. On this clone itself: This clone's antigen is unknown. No quality values exist for individual bases; no much larger clone is one base distant.

Trimming removed 4 bases from V and 8 bases from J; the gene matches leave 3 bases unexplained. Based on the germline V gene, the CDR1 and CDR2 sequences are SQVTM and ANQGSEA. The cysteine opens and the phenylalanine closes a CDR3 of 11 amino acids. The entry retains the CDR3 DNA only, 33 bases that are in frame from base 1. The chain is assembled from TRBV29-1 and TRBJ1-2; 8 junctional bases match TRBD1. Sequencing used CD4+ T cells from peripheral blood mononuclear cells, obtained before pregnancy. The receptor was isolated from a female donor with multiple sclerosis, enrolled in a pregnancy study. The DNA reads as follows: TGCAGCGTTGGGGGACAGGAGGGCTACACCTTC. Its protein is CSVGGQEGYTF.